Below are 3 T cell receptor beta chains sequenced from a single sample in a study of response to subunit inactivated influenza vaccine. TCRdb re-analysed the RT-PCR reads in MiXCR, keeping a single row per CDR3 protein. The data contain 650,000 to 800,000 distinct CDR3 sequences, approximately 15% of them seen just once; the ten biggest clones take up 5.5% to 7%. The material sequenced was PBMCs from blood, taken 14 to 15 days before vaccination. The receptors come from a man in his forties or fifties who received an inactivated influenza vaccine.

This clonotype was recorded many times. This chain links TRBV29-1 with TRBJ1-2, with 7 bases matching TRBD1. The V segment lost 2 bases and the J segment 0 bases; nucleotides outside the gene matches: 9. Germline-derived CDR1 and CDR2 are SQVTM and ANQGSEA. This CDR3 region has 16 residues. The CDR3 bases are TGCAGCGTTGAATCTCGGGACAGCACAGCTAACTATGGCTACACCTTC. Protein sequence: CSVESRDSTANYGYTF.

The gene calls are TRBV7-9 and TRBJ1-2; D is uncertain. The V end lost 4 bases, the J end lost 0 bases, and 3 bases lay between the germline ends. The CDR3 contains 12 residues. Germline lookup yields CDR1 SEHNR and CDR2 FQNEAQ (reference sequence). CDR3 in DNA: TGTGCCAGCAGCTCATCTAACTATGGCTACACCTTC. It translates to CASSSSNYGYTF.

V gene TRBV29-1 combines with J gene TRBJ2-3, with a weak D call TRBD2 (6 bases). Trimming removed 6 bases from V and 9 bases from J, with 19 bases in between. The CDR3 runs to 13 residues. CDR1 is SQVTM, CDR2 ANQGSEA, per germline. Here the CDR3 reads CSVPDADGRTQYF. As DNA, the CDR3 is TGCAGCGTACCCGACGCGGACGGGAGAACGCAGTATTTT.